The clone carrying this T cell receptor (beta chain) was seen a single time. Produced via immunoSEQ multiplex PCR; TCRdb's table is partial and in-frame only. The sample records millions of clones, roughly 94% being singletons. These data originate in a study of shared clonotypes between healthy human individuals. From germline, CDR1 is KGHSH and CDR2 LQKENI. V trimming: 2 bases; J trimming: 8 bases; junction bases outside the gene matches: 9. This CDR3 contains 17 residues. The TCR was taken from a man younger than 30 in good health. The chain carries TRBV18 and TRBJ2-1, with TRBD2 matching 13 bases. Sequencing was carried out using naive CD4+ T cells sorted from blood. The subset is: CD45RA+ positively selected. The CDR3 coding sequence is TGTGCCAGCTCACCATCCATAGGGACTAGCGGGACGGATGAGCAGTTCTTC. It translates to CASSPSIGTSGTDEQFF. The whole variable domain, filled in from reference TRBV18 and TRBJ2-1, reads NAGVMQNPRHLVRRRGQEARLRCSPMKGHSHVYWYRQLPEEGLKFMVYLQKENIIDESGMPKERFSAEFPKEGPSILRIQQVVRGDSAAYFCASSPSIGTSGTDEQFFGPGTRLTVL.